These T cell receptor beta chains were read from a single sample in a study of cytomegalovirus exposure and HLA in healthy donors. Only in-frame clones appear in the TCRdb table, and some are missing; sequencing was by immunoSEQ multiplex PCR. The profile shows nearly 100,000 clones, 60% to 80% of them singletons. Sequenced material: PBMCs. The receptors here all came from a woman aged 60-70 years in good health and CMV-seropositive. The CDR3 runs from the conserved cysteine through the conserved F or W. A D gene is named only where the DNA matches it firmly. Expanded clones are given a class, and other clones once, few, many or no size at all.

TRBV2,-,TRBJ2-1,TRBD2,TGTGCCAGCAGTGAGCGGACTAGCGGGTTGAATGAGCAGTTCTTC,CASSERTSGLNEQFF
TRBV14,-,TRBJ1-3,-,TGTGCCAGCAGCCAAGGTCCTCGGGGAAACACCATATATTTT,CASSQGPRGNTIYF
TRBV6-6,few,TRBJ2-5,-,TGTGCCAGCAGTTACTCGAGGCTAGTTCAAGAGACCCAGTACTTC,CASSYSRLVQETQYF
TRBV10-3,-,TRBJ1-4,TRBD1,TGTGCCATCAGTGAGTCTAAGGACAGGGCGGAAAAACTGTTTTTT,CAISESKDRAEKLFF
TRBV2,-,TRBJ2-1,TRBD2,TGTGCCAGCAGTGCGGGACTAGCGGGAGACAATGAGCAGTTCTTC,CASSAGLAGDNEQFF
TRBV7-9,once,TRBJ2-1,TRBD2,TGTGCCAGCAGCTTACAGCGGGGGCCCCGACTAGCGGGAGTCAATGAGCAGTTCTTC,CASSLQRGPRLAGVNEQFF
TRBV30,few,TRBJ1-4,-,TGTGCCTGGAGTGTAGGAGGGACTTCCCCCGGCAGGGAAAAACTGTTTTTT,CAWSVGGTSPGREKLFF
TRBV6-1,few,TRBJ1-1,-,TGTGCCAGCAGTGGGAACAGGGTCGGTGGGATAGAAGCTTTCTTT,CASSGNRVGGIEAFF
TRBV30,few,TRBJ2-2,-,TGTGCCTGGAGGCCGCAGGGTCAACACGGGGAGCTGTTTTTT,CAWRPQGQHGELFF
TRBV29-1,-,TRBJ2-5,TRBD2,TGCAGCCTGGGGGGGAAGCGAGGGGAGACCCAGTACTTC,CSLGGKRGETQYF
TRBV21-1,-,TRBJ2-1,-,TGTGCCAGCAGCAGAGGCTACAATGAGCAGTTCTTC,CASSRGYNEQFF
TRBV6-1,-,TRBJ1-2,TRBD1,TGTGCCAGCAGGGGACAGGGCGGGGGCTACACCTTC,CASRGQGGGYTF
TRBV7-2,-,TRBJ2-7,TRBD2,TGTGCCAGCAGCTTACCCGGGACTAGCTCTGGTGAGCAGTACTTC,CASSLPGTSSGEQYF
TRBV14,-,TRBJ2-2,-,TGTGCCAGCAGCCAATTCAGGGTGGGCACCGGGGAGCTGTTTTTT,CASSQFRVGTGELFF
TRBV19,-,TRBJ1-5,-,TGTGCCAGTAGTATGGCAGGTCATCAGCCCCAGCATTTT,CASSMAGHQPQHF
TRBV7-8,-,TRBJ2-1,TRBD2,TGTGCCAGGGACCTACTAGCGGACAATGAGCAGTTCTTC,CARDLLADNEQFF